These 12 T cell receptor beta chains came from one sample sequenced in a study of blood T cell repertoires in COVID-19. TCRdb keeps only in-frame clones here, not all; method: immunoSEQ multiplex PCR. Here the sample spans 150,000 to 200,000 clones, about 81% being singletons. Sequenced: peripheral blood. The receptor source for this set is a human donor in a cohort sampled during active COVID-19.

The V and J genes are TRBV6-5 and TRBJ1-2; 8 bases map to TRBD1. The germline gives CDR1 MNHEY, CDR2 SVGAGI. The V gene end was trimmed by 6 bases and the J gene end by 6 bases; junction bases not matched to a gene: 12. The CDR3 has 15 residues. The CDR3 DNA reads TGTGCCAGCAGGCCCGGCAGGGGGCGGTTCGATGGCTACACCTTC. Its protein is CASRPGRGRFDGYTF.

The chain links TRBV5-6 to TRBJ1-2; D is perhaps TRBD1 (5 bases). Trimming shortened V by 2 bases and J by 2 bases, and 13 bases separated the two germline ends. The CDR3 consists of 15 residues. From germline, CDR1 is SGHDT and CDR2 YYEEEE. The CDR3: CASSLFLPGNYGYTF. The CDR3 nucleotides are TGTGCCAGCAGCTTATTCTTACCAGGGAACTATGGCTACACCTTC.

The chain couples TRBV7-9 to TRBJ2-2; 8 bases align to TRBD1. V lost 11 bases to trimming and J lost 3 bases; unmatched junction nucleotides: 11. CDR1 and CDR2 (germline): SEHNR, FQNEAQ (reference sequence). CDR3 length: 15 amino acids. Here the CDR3 DNA reads TGTGCCCCGAGGGGTTCGACAGGGGACACCGGGGAGCTGTTTTTT. Residues: CAPRGSTGDTGELFF.

The rearrangement uses TRBV27 and TRBJ2-5, with D perhaps matching TRBD1 (6 bases). Germline values: CDR1 MNHEY, CDR2 SMNVEV (reference sequence). The CDR3 sequence is 13 residues long. Trimming removed 6 bases from V and 1 base from J, with 9 bases in between. This CDR3 reads CASSTDSQETQYF. CDR3 sequence (DNA): TGTGCCAGCAGCACGGACAGCCAAGAGACCCAGTACTTC.

The rearrangement links TRBV5-1 to TRBJ2-1; the match to TRBD2 covers 8 bases. CDR3 length equals 16 residues. J lost 3 bases, V lost 0 bases, and 5 bases had no gene match. CDR1 is SGHRS and CDR2 is YFSETQ in the germline V gene. The DNA for the CDR3 is TGCGCCAGCAGCTTGGACAGCGGGGGAAACTACAATGAGCAGTTCTTC. It specifies CASSLDSGGNYNEQFF.

The CDR3 loop is CASSPRQEYYEQYF. In DNA form, the CDR3 reads TGTGCCAGCAGCCCGCGACAGGAATACTACGAGCAGTACTTC. The chain joins TRBV9 to TRBJ2-7, with a possible D match to TRBD1 (6 bases). Germline V gene data show CDR1 as SGDLS and CDR2 as YYNGEE. The CDR3 covers 14 residues. Deletions cut 4 bases from V and 3 bases from J, with 14 bases between.

In this sample, this clone turned up once. The chain carries TRBV19 and TRBJ1-5; D gene ambiguous. Trimming pared 1 base from V and 6 bases from J, leaving 10 bases between. CDR1 LNHDA and CDR2 SQIVND come from the germline V gene (reference sequence). CDR3 length: 14 amino acids. The CDR3, as DNA: TGTGCCAGTAGTATAGGGGGAGGACCTCAGCCCCAGCATTTT. Translation gives CASSIGGGPQPQHF.

J is TRBJ2-1 and V is TRBV30, with D possibly TRBD2 on 6 matching bases. Germline CDR1 is GTSNPN and CDR2 is SVGIG (reference sequence). The CDR3 is 14 amino acids. V was shortened by 4 bases and J by 5 bases, with 15 bases between the two germline ends. In DNA form, the CDR3 reads TGTGCCTGGACAACCGGGACTTTTAACAATGAGCAGTTCTTC. This encodes CAWTTGTFNNEQFF.

The genes are TRBV6-6 and TRBJ1-1; 8 bases are a match to TRBD1. The ends lost 0 bases at V and 7 bases at J; junction bases unmatched: 4. Germline CDR1 is MNHNY and CDR2 is SVGAGI (reference sequence). The CDR3 is 14 residues long. The CDR3, as DNA: TGTGCCAGCAGTTACTCACCGGACAGGGATGAAGCTTTCTTT. Translating it yields CASSYSPDRDEAFF.

The CDR3 DNA is TGTGCCAGCAGGGGGTCGGAGGGGAGCAATCAGCCCCAGCATTTT. It specifies CASRGSEGSNQPQHF. J is TRBJ1-5 and V is TRBV28; D is possibly TRBD1 (5 bases). Trimming pared 6 bases from V and 1 base from J, leaving 13 bases between. CDR3 length: 15 residues. The V gene's germline CDR1 is MDHEN and CDR2 SYDVKM.

The chain has TRBV5-1 and TRBJ2-5, with 7 nucleotides matching TRBD1. This CDR3 has 14 residues. With 1 base clipped from V and 3 bases from J, the junction kept 3 bases outside the gene matches. The germline V gene encodes CDR1 SGHRS and CDR2 YFSETQ. The CDR3 reads CASSLWDSKETQYF. CDR3 nucleotides: TGCGCCAGCAGCTTGTGGGACAGTAAAGAGACCCAGTACTTC.

V is TRBV30 and J is TRBJ2-5; the match to TRBD2 covers 11 bases. CDR1 GTSNPN and CDR2 SVGIG come from the germline V gene (reference sequence). V lost 3 bases to trimming and J lost 2 bases; unmatched junction nucleotides: 8. The CDR3 totals 16 residues. The CDR3 loop is CAWRGGTSGPQETQYF. CDR3 nucleotides: TGTGCCTGGAGGGGGGGGACTAGCGGACCTCAAGAGACCCAGTACTTC.